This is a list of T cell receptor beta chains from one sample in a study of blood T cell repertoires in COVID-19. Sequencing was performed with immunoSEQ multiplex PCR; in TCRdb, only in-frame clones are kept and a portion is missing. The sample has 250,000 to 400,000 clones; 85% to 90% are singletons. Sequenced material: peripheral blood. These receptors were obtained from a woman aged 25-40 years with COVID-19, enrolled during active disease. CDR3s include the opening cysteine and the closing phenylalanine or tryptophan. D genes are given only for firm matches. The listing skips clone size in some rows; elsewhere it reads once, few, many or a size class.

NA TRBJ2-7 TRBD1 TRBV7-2 TGTGCCAGCAGCCGCGATAGGGGGCCCTACGAGCAGTACTTC CASSRDRGPYEQYF
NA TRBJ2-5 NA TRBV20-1 TGCAGTGCCCTCAGCGCGGAGACCCAGTACTTC CSALSAETQYF
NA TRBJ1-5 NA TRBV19 TGTGCCAGTAGTATAGTTCGGGGAACCTATAGCAATCAGCCCCAGCATTTT CASSIVRGTYSNQPQHF
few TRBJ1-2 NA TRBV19 TGTGCCAGTAGTATCTCCACCAGCGCCTATGGCTACACCTTC CASSISTSAYGYTF
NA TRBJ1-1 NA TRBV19 TGTGCCAGTAGTACTGGTGCGGGGGTTGAAGCTTTCTTT CASSTGAGVEAFF
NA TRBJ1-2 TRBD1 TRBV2 TGTGCCAGCAGTGAAGGGGGGACAGCCCAGGCGGCTAACTATGGCTACACCTTC CASSEGGTAQAANYGYTF
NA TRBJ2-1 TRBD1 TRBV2 TGTGCCAGCAGGGAACAGGACAGGGGAAATTTCTTC CASREQDRGNFF
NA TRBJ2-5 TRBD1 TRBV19 TGTGCCAGTAGTATCTTTAGGGGGACAGGGGACCAAGAGACCCAGTACTTC CASSIFRGTGDQETQYF
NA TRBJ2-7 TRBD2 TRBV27 TGTGCCAGCAGTTCGGGACTAGCGGGAGTTGTCGAGCAGTACTTC CASSSGLAGVVEQYF
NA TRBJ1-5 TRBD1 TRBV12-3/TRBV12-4 TGTGCCAGCGGACAGGGTAGGGATCAGCCCCAGCATTTT CASGQGRDQPQHF
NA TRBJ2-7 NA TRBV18 TGTGCCAGCTCATCCGACAGATCCTACGAGCAGTACTTC CASSSDRSYEQYF
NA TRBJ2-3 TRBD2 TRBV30 TGTGCCTGGAGTCTGTACGGGTCGAGACTAGCGGGAGAATGGAATACGCAGTATTTT CAWSLYGSRLAGEWNTQYF
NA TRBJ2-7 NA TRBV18 TGTGCCAGCTCACCACCGATTAACCCCGAGAACGAGCAGTACTTC CASSPPINPENEQYF
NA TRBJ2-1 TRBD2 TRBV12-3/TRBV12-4 TGTGCCAGCAGCCCGGGACTAGCCCCGTTCTTC CASSPGLAPFF
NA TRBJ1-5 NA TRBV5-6 TGTGCCAGCAGCGCCCTCCGGGACGGGGGACAGCCCCAGCATTTT CASSALRDGGQPQHF
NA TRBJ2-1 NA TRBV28 TGTGCCAGCAGTACGGACAAGCTCCCACTTTCCTACAATGAGCAGTTCTTC CASSTDKLPLSYNEQFF
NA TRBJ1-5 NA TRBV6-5 TGTGCCAGCTCCAACCGCGATCAGCCCCAGCATTTT CASSNRDQPQHF
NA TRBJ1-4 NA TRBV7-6 TGTGCCAGCAGCTCACAACGGGTCGTTGGAACTAATGAAAAACTGTTTTTT CASSSQRVVGTNEKLFF
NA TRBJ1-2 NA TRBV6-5 TGTGCCAGCAGCCTGACAAGGCTCTATGGCTACACCTTC CASSLTRLYGYTF
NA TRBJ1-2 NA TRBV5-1 TGCGCCAGCAGCTTGGAGAGGTCTCCGAACGGCTACACCTTC CASSLERSPNGYTF
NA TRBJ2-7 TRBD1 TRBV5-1 TGCGCCAGCAGCTTGGCGGACAGGGCATGGTACTTC CASSLADRAWYF
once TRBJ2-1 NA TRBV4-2 TGTGCCAGCAGCCAAGATTTTGGCGGGATTTACAATGAGCAGTTCTTC CASSQDFGGIYNEQFF
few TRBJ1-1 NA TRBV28 TGTGCCAGCAGTGCCCGACAGTGGCGTGGAGATACGACTGAAGCTTTCTTT CASSARQWRGDTTEAFF
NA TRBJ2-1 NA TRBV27 TGTGCCAGCAGTTACGGTTACAATGAGCAGTTCTTC CASSYGYNEQFF
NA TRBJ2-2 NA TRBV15 TGTGCCACCAGCAGAGTTGCAGGGAAGAACACCGGGGAGCTGTTTTTT CATSRVAGKNTGELFF
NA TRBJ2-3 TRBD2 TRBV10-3 TGTGCCATCAGTGAGTCGAGACTAGCAGATGGAAGGACGATTGACACAGATACGCAGTATTTT CAISESRLADGRTIDTDTQYF
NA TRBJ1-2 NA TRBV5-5 TGTGCCAGCAGCCCCCTCATGAGTCTTAACTATGGCTACACCTTC CASSPLMSLNYGYTF
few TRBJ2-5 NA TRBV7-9 TGTGCCAGCAGCTTAACAGGCTACAGGGGACTCGGAGAGACCCAGTACTTC CASSLTGYRGLGETQYF